Sequencing of this T cell receptor (beta chain) was carried out in a study of PD-1 blockade in classical Hodgkin lymphoma. Study-level findings and limits: Significantly greater TCR diversity emerged by C4D1 in CD4+ cells but not CD8+ cells.

Libraries were prepared by immunoSEQ multiplex PCR; TCRdb keeps only in-frame clonotypes and omits some of them. The sample holds 25,000 to 35,000 clones, over 70% seen once. Each and every patient relapsed after autologous stem cell transplantation, and patients got differing brentuximab vedotin exposure. Each best response was a complete response, a partial response or progressive disease. CDR3 length: 16 amino acids. J lost 5 bases, V lost 0 bases, and 5 bases had no gene match. Per germline, CDR1 SGHRS and CDR2 YFSETQ. As regards this clone: The antigen remains unidentified.

This material consisted of peripheral blood mononuclear cells (PBMCs), taken before the second cycle of nivolumab. The TCR was taken from a human donor with classical Hodgkin lymphoma. The chain couples TRBV5-1 to TRBJ2-5; TRBD2 matches at 12 bases. In nucleotides, the CDR3 is TGCGCCAGCAGCTTGGGACTAGCGGGAGTGTTCGAGACCCAGTACTTC. Its translation is CASSLGLAGVFETQYF.